This T cell receptor (beta chain) comes out of a study of vaccination effects on CD4 cells after COVID-19. The authors isolated CD4+ T cells after around 9 days of culture. Infection dated between March and December 2020, before the Alpha, Beta and Delta variants reached the United States. The participants, recipients of two vaccine doses, got either BNT162b2 or mRNA-1273. Generated by immunoSEQ multiplex PCR, the TCRdb table keeps only in-frame clones and is missing some. The sample consists of around 50,000 clones, 65% to 75% of them appearing once. Germline CDR1 and CDR2: MNHEY and SVGAGI. V was clipped by 4 bases and J by 4 bases, with 13 bases between them. The CDR3 consists of 14 residues. About this clone itself: Its specificity is unknown.

The clonotype comes from a human donor who had a prior SARS-CoV-2 infection. Material: CD4+ T cells from PBMCs cultured without peptide, obtained after COVID-19 vaccination. This sequence joins TRBV6-5 and TRBJ1-2; perhaps TRBD1 as D (6 bases). The CDR3 loop is CASSLPDSRYGYTF. The CDR3 bases are TGTGCCAGCAGTTTACCGGACAGTCGCTATGGCTACACCTTC.